A selection of T cell receptor beta chains follows, all from one sample in a study of blood T cell repertoires in COVID-19. Assay: immunoSEQ multiplex PCR; the TCRdb copy retains only in-frame clones and omits some. The sample lists over 200,000 clones; approximately 82% were seen once. The source material was peripheral blood. These receptors all come from a man aged 80 or over with acute or convalescent COVID-19. Both conserved end residues are part of each CDR3. The order of the fields is V gene, clone size, J gene, CDR3 length, D gene, CDR3 DNA, CDR3 protein. The D gene is left open where the match is weak. The size entry is marked missing in some rows and otherwise reads once, few, many or a size class.

TRBV7-9	-	TRBJ1-1	13	TRBD1	TGTGCCAGCAGCTCGGGACAGGACACTGAAGCTTTCTTT	CASSSGQDTEAFF
TRBV6-1	-	TRBJ1-5	16	-	TGTGCCAGCAGTGAAGCGCCGGTGAGCCGCAATCAGCCCCAGCATTTT	CASSEAPVSRNQPQHF
TRBV27	-	TRBJ2-7	15	-	TGTGCCAGCAGCCCGGGACACCAAAGCTCCTACGAGCAGTACTTC	CASSPGHQSSYEQYF
TRBV2	-	TRBJ2-6	16	-	TGTGCCAGCAGTGAGAAGGCGGGCTCTGGGGCCAACGTCCTGACTTTC	CASSEKAGSGANVLTF
TRBV5-1	-	TRBJ1-6	15	TRBD1	TGCGCCAGCAGCTCATCGACAGGGTTGGAATCACCCCTCCACTTT	CASSSSTGLESPLHF
TRBV5-1	-	TRBJ2-7	14	TRBD2	TGCGCCAGCACCCCGGTGGCGGGAGGGAGCGAGCAGTACTTC	CASTPVAGGSEQYF
TRBV9	once	TRBJ2-5	17	TRBD2	TGTGCCAGCAGCCTCGGACTAGCAGCCATCGTCCGGGAGACCCAGTACTTC	CASSLGLAAIVRETQYF
TRBV19	-	TRBJ2-3	15	TRBD2	TGTGCCAGTAGTATACAAGGGACTAGCGGAAATACGCAGTATTTT	CASSIQGTSGNTQYF
TRBV6-1	-	TRBJ1-3	13	-	TGTGCCAGCAGTGAACAGACTGGAAACACCATATATTTT	CASSEQTGNTIYF
TRBV15	-	TRBJ2-5	18	TRBD1	TGTGCCACCAGCAGAGAACCCGGGACAGGGAACTTGAAGGGGACCCAGTACTTC	CATSREPGTGNLKGTQYF
TRBV5-1	-	TRBJ2-5	13	-	TGCGCCAGCAGCAAAGGACAGTTAGAGACCCAGTACTTC	CASSKGQLETQYF